The present TCR beta chain was sequenced within a study of vaccination effects on CD4 cells after COVID-19 (dated 2022 in TCRdb). A note on the overall study: Across the study, the median time from the second dose to post-vaccine sampling was 72 days (range 14 to 241). Cultures from other donors in the study were sequenced using the Oncomine TCR Beta short-read assay on an Illumina iSeq 100. SARS-CoV-2 spike-specific CD4+ TCR repertoires from before and after mRNA vaccination were compared in COVID-19 convalescent patients and in infection-naive vaccine recipients. A total of 10 COVID-19 convalescent patients and a handful of SARS-CoV-2-naive healthy vaccine recipients were included in the full study.

Receptor libraries were prepared by the immunoSEQ multiplex PCR assay. DNA from the cultured, isolated CD4+ T cells was subjected to TCR beta CDR3 sequencing. Under the source paper's analysis protocol: Non-productive TCR sequences were removed and reads were trimmed to the CDR3 region, keeping CDR3s of at least 7 amino acids. The MANAFEST web app was used to pick out antigen-specific clonotypes by comparing their expansion in peptide wells with that in reference cultures. To be called positive, a clone needed expansion at FDR<0.05 compared with the reference and with all other wells, an odds ratio greater than 5, and a frequency greater than 0.1% in two replicate wells. Clonotypes significantly expanded in SARS-CoV-2 spike wells and in at least one common cold coronavirus spike condition were defined as cross-reactive. Levenshtein distance calculated with the stringdist R package was used to assess CDR3 similarity, and unrooted trees were constructed with ape in R 3.6.1. Not all clones reach the TCRdb copy of this immuneACCESS table, which keeps in-frame sequences only. Checked studies attribute under half of the gap to unresolved V genes and leave the rest unexplained. The V and J calls and clone size are taken from that table; D and trimming were inferred from the DNA. A total of approximately 11,000 clones appear in this sample, approximately 75% of them only once. 8% to 10% of the sample comes from the top ten.

Based on its abundance in the sample, this clone is medium-sized (0.01 to 0.1%). What antigen it recognizes has not been identified. Base qualities were left out, and no much larger clone turns up one base away. In the ViraFEST assay, PBMC were stimulated with viral peptide pools, and TCR sequencing was then used to find antigen-specific CD4+ T cell clonotypes based on their expansion. After about 10 days of culture, CD4+ T cells were isolated with the EasySep CD4+ T cell isolation kit. Each participant got two doses of an mRNA SARS-CoV-2 vaccine, either BNT162b2 or mRNA-1273. Healthy vaccine recipients had no prior SARS-CoV-2 infection, confirmed by negative nucleocapsid antibodies before and after vaccination. A few million PBMC per well were cultured with approximately 10 ug/ml peptides in IMDM containing around 5.3% human AB serum, 8.5 to 10 IU/ml IL-2 and gentamicin. Half of the culture medium was replaced with fresh IL-2-containing medium on days 3 and 7. Unless noted otherwise, every peptide stimulation condition was cultured in triplicate wells. Using Ficoll-Paque Plus gradient centrifugation, PBMC were separated from whole blood and then either used fresh or cryopreserved at -140C. The overlapping peptide pools covered the spike proteins of SARS-CoV-2 as well as those of the common cold coronaviruses HCoV-NL63, HCoV-OC43 and HCoV-229E. The QIAamp micro DNA kit was used to extract genomic DNA from the cultured CD4+ T cells.

What the study reported, not specific to this receptor: Among healthy vaccine recipients, nearly all vaccine-induced clones were SARS-CoV-2 mono-reactive, and just 1 of 255 was cross-reactive with common cold coronaviruses. Only a small number of convalescent patients were included, and no early post-infection timepoints were available, which limited the study. Clones induced by infection and clones induced by vaccination both contracted markedly at late timepoints after vaccination, which fits with T cell responses waning over time.

Looking up the germline V gene yields CDR1 SQVTM and CDR2 ANQGSEA. V is trimmed back by 3 bases and J by 8 bases, and the junction contains 5 bases that no gene match accounts for. Including cysteine and phenylalanine, the CDR3 has 13 amino acids. Here the CDR3 DNA is all that survives: 39 bases in frame from base 1. This chain is built from TRBV29-1 and TRBJ1-4, with 8 central nucleotides matching TRBD1. The receptor was derived from a human donor who received a COVID-19 vaccine. The sequenced sample was CD4+ T cells from PBMCs cultured with SARS-CoV-2 spike peptides, obtained after COVID-19 vaccination. Interpreted using the paper, the cell subset or site label stands for: SARS-CoV-2 spike overlapping peptide pool stimulation. In nucleotides, the sequence is TGCAGCGTTGAGGACAGGGTAAGCGAAAAACTGTTTTTT. Its amino acids are CSVEDRVSEKLFF.